The rows below give T cell receptor beta chains drawn from one sample of a study of a mutant IDH1 vaccine in newly diagnosed glioma. Their specific antigens are unknown. Assay used: immunoSEQ multiplex PCR; TCRdb lists only in-frame clones, some missing. Of about 41,000 clones detected, roughly nine tenths appear once; the ten largest clones hold roughly 1.5%. Sequencing used PBMCs, obtained from a glioma patient whose treatment included an IDH1 peptide vaccine. These receptors were collected from a middle-aged man with glioma. The CDR3 runs from the conserved cysteine through the conserved F or W. D genes are given only for firm matches. Clone size is given for some rows only: seen once, a few or many times, or a class if the clone is expanded.

v_gene	len	j_gene	d_gene	abundance	CDR3aa	CDR3nt
TRBV7-8	14	TRBJ2-7	TRBD2	.	CASSLGAGPYEQYF	TGTGCCAGCAGCTTAGGAGCGGGACCCTACGAGCAGTACTTC
TRBV6-1	13	TRBJ1-1	.	.	CASSEAYGGEAFF	TGTGCCAGCAGTGAAGCGTACGGTGGGGAAGCTTTCTTT
TRBV27	13	TRBJ1-1	.	.	CASTARLNTEAFF	TGTGCCAGCACGGCACGGCTGAACACTGAAGCTTTCTTT
TRBV2	16	TRBJ2-1	.	once	CASREARRGPEDEQFF	TGTGCCAGCAGGGAGGCGCGGCGGGGGCCCGAGGATGAGCAGTTCTTC
TRBV7-9	10	TRBJ2-1	.	.	CAVGRQEQFF	TGTGCCGTGGGGCGGCAAGAGCAGTTCTTC
TRBV21-1	15	TRBJ2-3	.	.	CASSLAGGSTDTQYF	TGTGCCAGCAGCTTAGCGGGGGGAAGCACAGATACGCAGTATTTT
TRBV5-1	14	TRBJ1-3	.	.	CASSVQESGNTIYF	TGCGCCAGCAGCGTTCAGGAGTCTGGAAACACCATATATTTT
TRBV6-1	14	TRBJ1-6	TRBD1	.	CASSAWTGRGPLHF	TGTGCCAGCAGTGCTTGGACAGGGAGAGGACCCCTCCACTTT
TRBV18	14	TRBJ1-1	.	.	CASSPNEGNTEAFF	TGTGCCAGCTCACCAAATGAGGGGAACACTGAAGCTTTCTTT
TRBV5-5	18	TRBJ2-3	TRBD1	.	CASSSQALYRGRADTQYF	TGTGCCAGCAGCTCCCAAGCGCTCTACAGGGGCAGGGCAGATACGCAGTATTTT
TRBV2	15	TRBJ1-4	.	.	CASTNLPGGGEKLFF	TGTGCCAGCACTAACTTGCCGGGGGGAGGTGAAAAACTGTTTTTT
TRBV7-6	15	TRBJ1-6	TRBD1	.	CASSLVGGIDSPLHF	TGTGCCAGCAGCTTAGTAGGGGGCATAGATTCACCCCTCCACTTT
TRBV7-2	16	TRBJ2-6	.	once	CASSFPTGSGANVLTF	TGTGCCAGCAGCTTCCCGACCGGCTCTGGGGCCAACGTCCTGACTTTC
TRBV11-2	13	TRBJ2-1	TRBD2	.	CASSLDRGGSQFF	TGTGCCAGCAGCTTAGATCGCGGGGGGTCTCAATTCTTC
TRBV6-4	14	TRBJ2-1	TRBD2	.	CASSPGTSAGEQFF	TGTGCCAGCAGTCCGGGGACTAGCGCGGGTGAGCAGTTCTTC
TRBV7-3	14	TRBJ2-7	.	.	CASSAETDSYEQYF	TGTGCCAGCAGCGCCGAGACGGACTCCTACGAGCAGTACTTC
TRBV18	17	TRBJ2-3	TRBD1	.	CASSPLPGQGGTDTQYF	TGTGCCAGCTCACCACTCCCCGGACAGGGAGGCACAGATACGCAGTATTTT
TRBV6-5	15	TRBJ1-1	.	.	CASSYSGGWGTEAFF	TGTGCCAGCAGTTACTCGGGGGGCTGGGGCACTGAAGCTTTCTTT
TRBV10-3	13	TRBJ1-2	TRBD1	.	CATSDRGNYGYTF	TGTGCCACTTCCGACAGGGGGAACTATGGCTACACCTTC
TRBV27	14	TRBJ2-2	TRBD1	.	CASRRDSKAGELFF	TGTGCCAGCAGGAGGGACAGTAAGGCCGGGGAGCTGTTTTTT